The rows below give T cell receptor beta chains drawn from one sample of a study of T-cell memory formation after mild COVID-19. Using its own MiXCR run on the 5' RACE reads, TCRdb lists one record per CDR3 protein. The sample holds under 300,000 distinct CDR3 sequences, 15% to 20% seen once. The sample comprised PBMCs or a T cell subset sorted from them (not recorded which). The receptor set was obtained from a man aged 18 to 30 who had mild COVID-19 (a few samples of this study predate the infection). Cell type and time point are not known. Each CDR3 is given with its conserved first and last residue. The D gene is left open where the match is weak. Size is omitted from some rows. Given values are once, few, many or a class for expanded clones.

J | V | size | D | CDR3 | DNA
TRBJ2-5 | TRBV20-1 | few | - | CSPSKGSKETQYF | TGCAGTCCGTCGAAGGGCAGCAAAGAGACCCAGTACTTC
TRBJ2-5 | TRBV7-2 | few | - | CASSLPGMVETQYF | TGTGCCAGCAGCTTACCAGGGATGGTGGAGACCCAGTACTTC
TRBJ1-5 | TRBV30 | few | TRBD1 | CAWDRGRDQPQHF | TGTGCCTGGGACAGGGGGCGCGATCAGCCCCAGCATTTT
TRBJ2-1 | TRBV5-1 | - | - | CASSLGGFSYNEQFF | TGCGCCAGCAGCTTGGGGGGTTTCTCCTACAATGAGCAGTTCTTC
TRBJ2-3 | TRBV10-3 | few | - | CAISEDGAPGLRYF | TGTGCCATCAGTGAGGACGGCGCGCCAGGTCTCCGGTATTTT
TRBJ1-4 | TRBV9 | - | - | CASSEPDGTTNEKLFF | TGTGCCAGCAGCGAACCCGACGGCACAACTAATGAAAAACTGTTTTTT
TRBJ2-1 | TRBV7-9 | - | - | CASSFPEQGGEQFF | TGTGCCAGCAGCTTTCCGGAGCAAGGGGGTGAGCAGTTCTTC
TRBJ2-3 | TRBV9 | few | - | CASSPWDSPGGTQYF | TGTGCCAGCAGCCCGTGGGACAGCCCCGGGGGGACGCAGTATTTT
TRBJ1-6 | TRBV14 | few | - | CASSQARGGSPLHF | TGTGCCAGCAGCCAAGCCAGGGGAGGTTCACCCCTCCACTTT
TRBJ2-3 | TRBV27 | few | - | CASSSVFIGADTQYF | TGTGCCAGCAGTTCCGTCTTCATTGGGGCAGATACGCAGTATTTT
TRBJ1-5 | TRBV28 | few | - | CASSSLRGSAEPQHF | TGTGCCAGCAGTTCACTCCGGGGGAGCGCGGAGCCCCAGCATTTT
TRBJ1-1 | TRBV7-9 | - | - | CASTPPANTEAFF | TGTGCCAGCACCCCACCGGCGAACACTGAAGCTTTCTTT
TRBJ1-2 | TRBV30 | few | - | CAWSAGGAGYTF | TGTGCCTGGAGTGCGGGAGGGGCCGGCTACACCTTC
TRBJ2-7 | TRBV6-2/TRBV6-3 | few | - | CASSPRRDEQYF | TGTGCCAGCAGTCCTAGGCGTGACGAGCAGTACTTC
TRBJ2-1 | TRBV9 | few | - | CASSVIENYNEQFF | TGTGCCAGCAGCGTCATAGAGAACTACAATGAGCAGTTCTTC
TRBJ2-3 | TRBV9 | few | TRBD1 | CASDPGQGVTDTQYF | TGTGCCAGCGATCCGGGACAGGGGGTCACAGATACGCAGTATTTT
TRBJ1-1 | TRBV15 | - | - | CATSGSGLSTEAFF | TGTGCCACCAGCGGTTCAGGGCTGAGCACTGAAGCTTTCTTT
TRBJ1-4 | TRBV5-6 | few | - | CASSLRSTNEKLFF | TGTGCCAGCAGCTTGAGGTCAACTAATGAAAAACTGTTTTTT
TRBJ1-1 | TRBV29-1 | few | TRBD1 | CSVKPGTGDLNTEAFF | TGCAGCGTTAAACCCGGGACAGGGGACTTGAACACTGAAGCTTTCTTT
TRBJ1-5 | TRBV5-5 | - | - | CASSPLAQGNQPQHF | TGTGCCAGCAGCCCCTTGGCACAGGGAAATCAGCCCCAGCATTTT
TRBJ2-3 | TRBV5-1 | - | TRBD2 | CASSLASGSTDTQYF | TGCGCCAGCAGCTTAGCTAGCGGCTCCACAGATACGCAGTATTTT
TRBJ2-5 | TRBV7-2 | few | - | CASSFPHGGRSNRETQYF | TGTGCCAGCAGCTTCCCACACGGAGGGCGATCCAACAGAGAGACCCAGTACTTC
TRBJ1-5 | TRBV6-6 | few | - | CASTIRQAGLQPQHF | TGTGCCAGCACCATTAGACAGGCCGGGTTACAGCCCCAGCATTTT
TRBJ2-1 | TRBV7-2 | few | - | CASSFRRNNEQFF | TGTGCCAGCAGCTTCCGACGGAACAATGAGCAGTTCTTC
TRBJ2-2 | TRBV2 | - | TRBD1 | CASSETGQNTGELFF | TGTGCCAGCAGTGAGACAGGGCAAAACACCGGGGAGCTGTTTTTT
TRBJ2-1 | TRBV7-9 | few | - | CASSPRGKVNEQFF | TGTGCCAGCAGCCCCAGGGGTAAAGTGAATGAGCAGTTCTTC
TRBJ2-7 | TRBV9 | few | - | CASSVESTVYEQYF | TGTGCCAGCAGCGTAGAATCAACGGTCTACGAGCAGTACTTC
TRBJ2-5 | TRBV20-1 | - | TRBD2 | CSARDRDSGGRYQETQYF | TGCAGTGCTAGAGATCGAGATAGCGGGGGCCGGTACCAAGAGACCCAGTACTTC
TRBJ2-7 | TRBV12-3/TRBV12-4 | many | - | CASSFGTLNREQYF | TGTGCCAGCAGTTTCGGGACCCTTAACCGCGAGCAGTACTTC
TRBJ2-7 | TRBV28 | - | - | CASSLVLSSYEQYF | TGTGCCAGCAGTTTAGTGCTGAGCTCCTACGAGCAGTACTTC
TRBJ2-3 | TRBV20-1 | - | - | CSAGEGTSTDTQYF | TGCAGTGCTGGGGAAGGGACTTCCACAGATACGCAGTATTTT
TRBJ1-1 | TRBV6-5 | - | - | CASSTGPQTEAFF | TGTGCCAGCAGTACAGGGCCGCAGACTGAAGCTTTCTTT
TRBJ1-1 | TRBV29-1 | few | - | CSVESQGNTEAFF | TGCAGCGTTGAATCCCAGGGGAACACTGAAGCTTTCTTT
TRBJ2-3 | TRBV6-5 | - | TRBD1 | CASRYTGGIDTQYF | TGTGCCAGCAGATACACAGGGGGGATCGATACGCAGTATTTT
TRBJ1-4 | TRBV25-1 | - | - | CASSDYGTSGEKLFF | TGTGCCAGCAGTGACTACGGGACTTCTGGGGAAAAACTGTTTTTT
TRBJ2-1 | TRBV6-2/TRBV6-3 | few | TRBD2 | CASSRLAGVNEQFF | TGTGCCAGCAGTCGACTAGCGGGGGTCAATGAGCAGTTCTTC
TRBJ2-5 | TRBV20-1 | - | - | CSARGRDGETQYF | TGCAGTGCTAGGGGCAGGGACGGAGAGACCCAGTACTTC
TRBJ1-2 | TRBV4-1 | - | - | CASSQTEWDGYTF | TGCGCCAGCAGCCAGACCGAATGGGATGGCTACACCTTC
TRBJ1-5 | TRBV28 | few | - | CASSFLDGNNQPQHF | TGTGCCAGCAGTTTTTTGGACGGAAACAATCAGCCCCAGCATTTT
TRBJ2-7 | TRBV6-2/TRBV6-3 | few | TRBD1 | CASGPGQGVEQYF | TGTGCCAGCGGACCGGGACAGGGGGTCGAGCAGTACTTC
TRBJ1-2 | TRBV7-9 | few | TRBD1 | CASSINPDRVNYGYTF | TGTGCCAGCAGCATCAACCCAGACAGGGTAAACTATGGCTACACCTTC
TRBJ2-3 | TRBV27 | - | - | CASSSGGTQYF | TGTGCCAGCTCGTCCGGCGGTACGCAGTATTTT
TRBJ2-7 | TRBV20-1 | many | - | CSATKREGDAYEQYF | TGCAGTGCTACAAAGAGAGAGGGGGACGCCTACGAGCAGTACTTC
TRBJ1-5 | TRBV5-5 | - | - | CASSGTTSNQPQHF | TGTGCCAGCAGCGGGACAACAAGCAATCAGCCCCAGCATTTT
TRBJ2-1 | TRBV6-2/TRBV6-3 | many | - | CASRQGGGEQFF | TGTGCCAGCAGGCAGGGTGGCGGTGAGCAGTTCTTC
TRBJ1-2 | TRBV5-1 | - | - | CASSLGQGKDYGYTF | TGCGCCAGCAGCTTGGGGCAGGGCAAGGACTATGGCTACACCTTC
TRBJ1-1 | TRBV14 | - | - | CASSLNGYTEAFF | TGTGCCAGCAGTTTAAACGGTTACACTGAAGCTTTCTTT
TRBJ1-5 | TRBV29-1 | few | - | CSVGDGINQPQHF | TGCAGCGTGGGGGACGGAATCAATCAGCCCCAGCATTTT
TRBJ2-1 | TRBV6-5 | - | - | CASSYSNYGHEQFF | TGTGCCAGCAGTTACTCGAACTACGGGCATGAGCAGTTCTTC
TRBJ1-2 | TRBV9 | - | TRBD1 | CASSVEAGTGGIYGYTF | TGTGCCAGCAGCGTAGAGGCCGGGACAGGGGGCATCTATGGCTACACCTTC